The clone carrying this TCR beta chain was seen many times. What it binds is unknown. V lost 6 bases and J 2 bases, leaving 14 bases between the germline ends. This CDR3 has 13 amino acids. Germline values: CDR1 DFQATT, CDR2 SNEGSKA (reference sequence). The entry originates in a study of T cells in Graves' hyperthyroidism and ophthalmopathy. What was amplified from RNA transcripts were TCR beta CDR3 regions. Initially, a first-round RT-PCR of the TCR CDR3 employed the HTBI primer set. TCRdb fed the multiplex PCR reads into MiXCR, producing one record per CDR3 protein. This table has 150,000 to 200,000 distinct CDR3 sequences, more than 15% appearing once. Study-wide findings and caveats: Progression to ophthalmopathy was predicted a median of about 6.6 months early.

Across 18 months, stable Graves' hyperthyroidism was marked by no progression to ophthalmopathy. The sample comprised blood. The chain carries TRBV20-1 and TRBJ2-7; possible D gene TRBD2, 6 bases. The TCR originated in a woman aged 45 to 65 with Graves' hyperthyroidism. The CDR3 nucleotides are TGCAGTGCCCCCTCGCGGGGAGCCTACGAGCAGTACTTC. It is translated as CSAPSRGAYEQYF.